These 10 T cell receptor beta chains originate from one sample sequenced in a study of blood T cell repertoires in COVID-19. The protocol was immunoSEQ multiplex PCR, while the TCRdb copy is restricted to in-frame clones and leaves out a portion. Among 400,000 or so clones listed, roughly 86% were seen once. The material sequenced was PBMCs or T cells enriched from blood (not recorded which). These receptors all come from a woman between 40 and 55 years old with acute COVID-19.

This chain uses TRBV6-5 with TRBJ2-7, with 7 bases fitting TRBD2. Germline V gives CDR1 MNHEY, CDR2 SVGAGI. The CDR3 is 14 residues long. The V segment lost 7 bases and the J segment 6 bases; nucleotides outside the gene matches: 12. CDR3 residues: CASTMGGNLAEQYF. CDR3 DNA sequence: TGTGCCAGCACCATGGGGGGGAATCTAGCCGAGCAGTACTTC.

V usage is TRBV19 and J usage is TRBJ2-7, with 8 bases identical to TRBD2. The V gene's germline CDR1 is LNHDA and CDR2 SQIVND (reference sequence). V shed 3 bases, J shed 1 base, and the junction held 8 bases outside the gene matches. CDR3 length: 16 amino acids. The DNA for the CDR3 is TGTGCCAGTAGTATGGGAGCGGGGGCGCCTTCCTACGAGCAGTACTTC. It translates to CASSMGAGAPSYEQYF.

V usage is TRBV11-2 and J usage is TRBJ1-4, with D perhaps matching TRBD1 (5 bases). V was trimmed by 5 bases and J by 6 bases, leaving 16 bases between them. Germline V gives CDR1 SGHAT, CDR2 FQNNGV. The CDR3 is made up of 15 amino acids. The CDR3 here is CASSGGVIGYEKLFF. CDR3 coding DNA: TGTGCCAGCAGCGGGGGGGTTATTGGATATGAAAAACTGTTTTTT.

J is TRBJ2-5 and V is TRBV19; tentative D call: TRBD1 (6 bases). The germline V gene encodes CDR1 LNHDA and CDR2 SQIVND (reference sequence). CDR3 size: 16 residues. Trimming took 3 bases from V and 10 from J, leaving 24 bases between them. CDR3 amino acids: CASSISLGTLRWDQYF. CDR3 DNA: TGTGCCAGTAGTATCTCCTTGGGGACACTCCGGTGGGACCAGTACTTC.

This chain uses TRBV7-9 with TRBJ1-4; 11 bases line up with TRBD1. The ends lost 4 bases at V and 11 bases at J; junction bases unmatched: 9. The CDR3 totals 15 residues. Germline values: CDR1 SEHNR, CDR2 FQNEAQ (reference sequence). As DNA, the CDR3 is TGTGCCAGCAGCTCGCGGGACAGGGGGTTAGAGAAACTGTTTTTT. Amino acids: CASSSRDRGLEKLFF.

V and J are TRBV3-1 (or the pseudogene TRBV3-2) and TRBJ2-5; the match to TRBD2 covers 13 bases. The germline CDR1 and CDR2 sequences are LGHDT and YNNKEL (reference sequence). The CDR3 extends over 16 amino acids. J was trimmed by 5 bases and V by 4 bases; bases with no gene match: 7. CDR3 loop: CASSRRTSGGGETQYF. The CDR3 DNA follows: TGTGCCAGCAGCCGGAGGACTAGCGGGGGTGGGGAGACCCAGTACTTC.

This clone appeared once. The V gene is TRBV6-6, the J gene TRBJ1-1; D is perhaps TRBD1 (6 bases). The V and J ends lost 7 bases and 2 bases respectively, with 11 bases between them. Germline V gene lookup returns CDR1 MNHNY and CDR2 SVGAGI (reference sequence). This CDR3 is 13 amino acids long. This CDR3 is CASTRGRNTEAFF. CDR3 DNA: TGTGCCAGCACCAGGGGACGAAACACTGAAGCTTTCTTT.

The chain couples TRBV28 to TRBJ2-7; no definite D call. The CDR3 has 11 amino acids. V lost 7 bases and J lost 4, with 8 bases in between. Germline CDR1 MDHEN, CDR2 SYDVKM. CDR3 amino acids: CASTLGYEQYF. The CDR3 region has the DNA TGTGCCAGCACTCTCGGGTACGAGCAGTACTTC.

CDR3 residues: CASSIKDRGAVSNQPQHF. The CDR3 DNA is TGTGCCAGTAGTATCAAGGACAGGGGGGCCGTGAGCAATCAGCCCCAGCATTTT. The chain recombines TRBV19 with TRBJ1-5; 10 nucleotides align to TRBD1. Germline V gene sequence: CDR1 LNHDA, CDR2 SQIVND (reference sequence). Trimming cost V 3 bases and J 1 base; bases outside gene matches: 9. This CDR3 has 18 amino acids. Using reference TRBV19 and TRBJ1-5 for the parts outside the CDR3, the full variable domain is DGGITQSPKYLFRKEGQNVTLSCEQNLNHDAMYWYRQDPGQGLRLIYYSQIVNDFQKGDIAEGYSVSREKKESFPLTVTSAQKNPTAFYLCASSIKDRGAVSNQPQHFGDGTRLSIL.

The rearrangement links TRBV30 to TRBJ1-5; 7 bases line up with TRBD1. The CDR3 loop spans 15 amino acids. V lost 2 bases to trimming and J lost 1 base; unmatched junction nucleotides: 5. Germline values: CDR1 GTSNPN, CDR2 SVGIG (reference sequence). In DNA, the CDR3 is TGTGCCTGGAGTTCAGGGGGAGCCAGCAATCAGCCCCAGCATTTT. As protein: CAWSSGGASNQPQHF.